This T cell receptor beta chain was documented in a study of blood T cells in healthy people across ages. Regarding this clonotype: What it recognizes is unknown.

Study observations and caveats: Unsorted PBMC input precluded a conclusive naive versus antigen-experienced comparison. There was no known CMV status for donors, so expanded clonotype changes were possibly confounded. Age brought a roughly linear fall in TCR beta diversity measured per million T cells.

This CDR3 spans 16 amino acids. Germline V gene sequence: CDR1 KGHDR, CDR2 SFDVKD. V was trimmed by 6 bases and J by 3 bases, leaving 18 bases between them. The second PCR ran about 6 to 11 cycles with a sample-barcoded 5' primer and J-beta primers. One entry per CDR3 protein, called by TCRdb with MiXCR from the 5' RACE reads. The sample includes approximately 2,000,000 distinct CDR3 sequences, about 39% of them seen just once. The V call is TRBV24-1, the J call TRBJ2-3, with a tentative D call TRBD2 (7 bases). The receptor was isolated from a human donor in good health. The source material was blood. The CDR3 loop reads CATSPTEGGRTDTQYF. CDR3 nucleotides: TGTGCCACCAGTCCCACCGAGGGGGGGCGAACAGATACGCAGTATTTT.